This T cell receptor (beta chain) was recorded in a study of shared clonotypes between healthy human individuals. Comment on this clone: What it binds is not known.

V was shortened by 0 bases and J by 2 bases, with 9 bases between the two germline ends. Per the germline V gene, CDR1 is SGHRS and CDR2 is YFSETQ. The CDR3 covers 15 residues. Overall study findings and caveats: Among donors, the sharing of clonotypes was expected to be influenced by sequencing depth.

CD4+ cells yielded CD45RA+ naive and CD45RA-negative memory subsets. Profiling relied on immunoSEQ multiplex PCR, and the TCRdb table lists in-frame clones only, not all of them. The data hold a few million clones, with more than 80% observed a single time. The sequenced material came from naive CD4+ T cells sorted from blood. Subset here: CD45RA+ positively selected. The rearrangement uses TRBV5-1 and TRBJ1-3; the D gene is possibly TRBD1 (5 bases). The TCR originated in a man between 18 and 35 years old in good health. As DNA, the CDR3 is TGCGCCAGCAGCTTGGAAGGGACTCCTGGAAACACCATATATTTT. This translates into CASSLEGTPGNTIYF.